The T cell receptor (beta chain) described here comes from a study of shared clonotypes between healthy human individuals. V was shortened by 2 bases and J by 3 bases, with 9 bases between the two germline ends. This CDR3 region has 13 residues. Per germline, CDR1 SGHDT and CDR2 YYEEEE. A word on this clone: This same CDR3 is encoded by further DNA sequences in the sample.

Sorted-subset replicate PCRs used 200 ng DNA, about 30,000 T cell genomes. Here immunoSEQ multiplex PCR was the method, and the copy in TCRdb shows in-frame clones only, minus some. The table lists under 1,100,000 clones, about 74% of them singletons, with over 1.3% in the top ten. This clonotype was sampled from a man between 18 and 29 years old in good health. Sample: memory CD4+ T cells sorted from blood. The subset: CD45RA-negative fraction. The chain links TRBV5-6 to TRBJ2-7, with a tentative D call TRBD2 (5 bases). The CDR3 DNA reads TGTGCCAGCAGCTTAGGAGGAGGCTACGAGCAGTACTTC. Its protein product is CASSLGGGYEQYF.